The rows below give T cell receptor beta chains drawn from one sample of a study of cytomegalovirus exposure and HLA in healthy donors. TCRdb's copy holds only in-frame clones and misses some; the assay was immunoSEQ multiplex PCR. The sample records tens of thousands of clones, about 80% being singletons. Sequenced material: PBMCs. The receptor source for this set is a man aged 50 to 59 in good health and CMV-seropositive. CDR3s include the opening cysteine and the closing phenylalanine or tryptophan. A D gene is named only where the DNA matches it firmly. Expanded clones are given a class, and other clones once, few, many or no size at all.

clone_size d_call j_call v_call cdr3_aa cdr3_nt
. TRBD1 TRBJ2-1 TRBV2 CASSRQGLNEQFF TGTGCCAGCAGCCGACAGGGTTTGAATGAGCAGTTCTTC
. . TRBJ2-4 TRBV20-1 CSARVENIQYF TGCAGTGCTAGAGTAGAGAACATTCAGTACTTC
. TRBD1 TRBJ1-1 TRBV30 CAWTAVRGRTEAFF TGTGCCTGGACCGCTGTCAGGGGGCGCACTGAAGCTTTCTTT
. TRBD1 TRBJ2-2 TRBV27 CASSGQGSTGELFF TGTGCCAGCTCAGGACAGGGGAGCACCGGGGAGCTGTTTTTT
. . TRBJ1-1 TRBV11-2 CASSSILEAFF TGTGCCAGCAGCTCGATACTTGAAGCTTTCTTT
. TRBD1 TRBJ2-5 TRBV2 CASSEERGLETQYF TGTGCCAGCAGTGAAGAGAGGGGGCTGGAGACCCAGTACTTC
. TRBD1 TRBJ1-5 TRBV6-6 CASSYETGGNQPQHF TGTGCCAGCAGTTACGAGACAGGGGGCAATCAGCCCCAGCATTTT
. . TRBJ2-2 TRBV7-9 CASSPRGSGAGELFF TGTGCCAGCAGCCCCCGAGGGAGCGGTGCCGGGGAGCTGTTTTTT
. TRBD1 TRBJ2-7 TRBV5-4 CASSWDRDDEQYF TGTGCCAGCAGCTGGGACAGGGACGACGAGCAGTACTTC
. . TRBJ2-7 TRBV5-1 CASRKAGLWDEQYF TGCGCCAGCAGAAAAGCGGGTTTGTGGGATGAGCAGTACTTC
. . TRBJ2-1 TRBV19 CASSMDYPGNEQFF TGTGCCAGTAGTATGGACTATCCGGGCAATGAGCAGTTCTTC
. . TRBJ2-3 TRBV12-5 CASAPAGPTNSDTQYF TGTGCTAGTGCCCCCGCGGGACCTACAAACTCGGATACGCAGTATTTT
. . TRBJ2-7 TRBV7-8 CASSSPFVGHEQYF TGTGCCAGCAGCTCTCCCTTTGTGGGCCACGAGCAGTACTTC
. TRBD2 TRBJ2-5 TRBV7-3 CASSRLAGETQYF TGTGCCAGCAGTCGCCTAGCGGGCGAGACCCAGTACTTC
. . TRBJ2-2 TRBV19 CASSIAWLGELFF TGTGCCAGTAGTATAGCTTGGCTGGGGGAGCTGTTTTTT
. . TRBJ2-4 TRBV7-8 CASSHPRAGPSQYF TGTGCCAGCAGCCACCCTAGGGCAGGGCCCAGTCAGTACTTC
. . TRBJ2-7 TRBV29-1 CSVEEGGGSEQYF TGCAGCGTTGAAGAAGGGGGGGGGTCCGAGCAGTACTTC
. . TRBJ2-7 TRBV7-7 CASSPGAPSSYEQYF TGTGCTAGCAGCCCAGGGGCCCCGAGCTCCTACGAGCAGTACTTC
. . TRBJ1-6 TRBV19 CASSRGSRYNSPLHF TGTGCCAGTAGTAGGGGCTCTCGTTATAATTCACCCCTCCACTTT
. TRBD2 TRBJ2-7 TRBV18 CASSPGLAGGSHEQYF TGTGCCAGCTCACCAGGACTAGCGGGAGGATCCCACGAGCAGTACTTC
few TRBD1 TRBJ2-4 TRBV6-5 CASSHTGEAKNSQYF TGTGCCAGCAGTCATACAGGGGAAGCCAAAAACAGTCAGTACTTC
. TRBD1 TRBJ2-3 TRBV6-5 CASSSKGQGNVDTQYF TGTGCCAGCAGTTCCAAGGGACAGGGAAATGTAGATACGCAGTATTTT
. . TRBJ2-2 TRBV2 CASSEGLALTGELFF TGTGCCAGCAGTGAGGGCCTAGCCTTGACCGGGGAGCTGTTTTTT
few TRBD1 TRBJ2-2 TRBV7-6 CASGGRGTGELFF TGTGCCAGCGGGGGCAGGGGGACCGGGGAGCTGTTTTTT
. . TRBJ1-5 TRBV6-1 CASSPLERPDQPQHF TGTGCCAGCAGCCCCCTGGAGCGACCGGATCAGCCCCAGCATTTT
. . TRBJ1-1 TRBV9 CASSVTGSAEAFF TGTGCCAGCAGCGTGACGGGGAGCGCTGAAGCTTTCTTT
. TRBD1 TRBJ1-1 TRBV23-1 CASSQIRVQGAEAFF TGCGCCAGCAGTCAAATTCGCGTTCAGGGGGCTGAAGCTTTCTTT
few . TRBJ1-1 TRBV6-1 CASRPGQENTEAFF TGTGCCAGCAGGCCGGGACAAGAGAACACTGAAGCTTTCTTT
few . TRBJ1-6 TRBV30 CAWSLIQGNSPLHF TGTGCCTGGAGTTTAATACAGGGTAATTCACCCCTCCACTTT